Shown below are 15 T cell receptor beta chains from a single sample sequenced in a study of identical twins. TCRdb ran MiXCR on the 5' RACE reads and lists one entry per CDR3 protein. The table has about 900,000 distinct CDR3 sequences, approximately 13% seen once. This sample also appeared in a second study, on yellow fever vaccine responses in identical twins.

The sequenced sample was PBMCs. The receptors originated from a woman aged 18-35 years in good health.

The chain is built from TRBV5-1 and TRBJ2-5, with a tentative D call TRBD1 (6 bases). CDR3 length equals 15 residues. With 0 bases removed from V and 8 bases from J, the gap between germline ends came to 17 bases. CDR1 and CDR2 (germline): SGHRS, YFSETQ. For the CDR3, the DNA is TGCGCCAGCAGCTTGGAAGTGGGGGCGACAAAAACCCAGTACTTC. Amino acid sequence: CASSLEVGATKTQYF.

This clonotype appeared many times. This rearrangement joins TRBV25-1 to TRBJ2-1, with D possibly being TRBD1 (7 bases). CDR3 size: 19 residues. Per the germline V gene, CDR1 is MGHDK and CDR2 is SYGVNS. The V end was cut by 1 base, the J end by 6 bases, with 25 bases between. The CDR3 DNA is TGTGCCAGCAGTGAATTCGCAGGGGGAATAGCAGAGGGAGGCAATGAGCAGTTCTTC. This codes for CASSEFAGGIAEGGNEQFF.

The chain couples TRBV12-3 or TRBV12-4 to TRBJ2-3; 7 bases match TRBD1. The V and J ends lost 6 bases and 13 bases, in that order; junction bases with no gene match: 13. The CDR3 is 13 residues long. CDR3 sequence reads: CASRYDRQGWEYF. For the CDR3, the DNA is TGTGCCAGCAGATACGACCGACAGGGATGGGAGTATTTT.

The sample holds a few counts of this clonotype. The rearrangement joins TRBV10-3 to TRBJ2-3, with 9 bases lining up with TRBD1. Germline values: CDR1 ENHRY, CDR2 SYGVKD. The CDR3 is 13 amino acids. V gave up 7 bases and J gave up 4 bases; unmatched junction bases: 3. The CDR3 protein is CAITGQGSDTQYF. The CDR3 DNA sequence: TGTGCCATCACCGGACAGGGGTCAGATACGCAGTATTTT.

This clonotype was observed a few times. The J gene is TRBJ2-3, the V gene TRBV12-3 or TRBV12-4, with 8 bases that match TRBD2. This CDR3 has 19 residues. The trim removed 5 bases at V and 1 base at J, leaving 17 bases unmatched. CDR3 protein: CASSPTAARGVLGTDTQYF. The DNA for the CDR3 is TGTGCCAGCAGTCCAACGGCGGCGCGGGGGGTCCTCGGCACAGATACGCAGTATTTT.

This clonotype was detected a few times. V gene TRBV11-2 combines with J gene TRBJ2-1; 7 bases map to TRBD2. The germline gives CDR1 SGHAT, CDR2 FQNNGV. V shed 1 base, J shed 8 bases, and the junction held 11 bases outside the gene matches. This CDR3 spans 16 amino acids. CDR3 DNA: TGTGCCAGCAGCTTAGGGGCAGGGAGGGTTTTGCATGAGCAGTTCTTC. Translating gives CASSLGAGRVLHEQFF.

This clonotype came up many times. The chain combines TRBV12-3 or TRBV12-4 with TRBJ2-1, with 10 bases aligning to TRBD2. This CDR3 comprises 15 residues. After removal of 2 bases from V and 9 bases from J, the junction contained 7 bases not matched to a gene. The CDR3: CASSLSLAGVGEQFF. CDR3 coding DNA: TGTGCCAGCAGTTTATCGCTAGCGGGAGTAGGTGAGCAGTTCTTC.

As regards this clonotype: A read error may account for a junction end that differs from germline. This chain joins TRBV2 and TRBJ2-1; possible D gene TRBD1, 5 bases. Germline CDR1 is SNHLY and CDR2 is FYNNEI. CDR3 length: 16 amino acids. CDR3 amino acids: CASSEDSASSYNEQFF. The CDR3, as DNA: TGTGCCAGCAGCGAAGACAGCGCCAGCTCCTACAATGAGCAGTTCTTC.

The rearrangement links TRBV24-1 to TRBJ2-3; 7 nucleotides align to TRBD2. Looked up from germline, CDR1 is KGHDR and CDR2 is SFDVKD. Trimming took 4 bases from V and 6 from J; bases not matched to a gene: 15. The CDR3 runs to 17 residues. The CDR3 reads CATSEGRGKTSWDTQYF. DNA for the CDR3: TGTGCCACCAGTGAAGGGCGGGGCAAGACTAGCTGGGATACGCAGTATTTT.

This clonotype appeared a few times. In DNA, the CDR3 is TGCAGTGCTAGAGATCATACGGGGGACGAGACCCAGTACTTC. Encoded protein: CSARDHTGDETQYF. This chain connects TRBV20-1 to TRBJ2-5, with a weak D call TRBD2 (6 bases). The CDR3 is made up of 14 amino acids. Germline V CDR1 and CDR2: DFQATT, SNEGSKA (reference sequence). V was clipped by 0 bases and J by 5 bases, with 13 bases between them.

The chain joins TRBV12-3 or TRBV12-4 to TRBJ1-2; tentative D call: TRBD1 (5 bases). This CDR3 has 14 residues. V gave up 3 bases and J gave up 7 bases, with 15 bases separating them. CDR3 sequence: CASSFLGTHLGYTF. CDR3 bases: TGTGCCAGCAGTTTTTTAGGGACCCACCTTGGCTACACCTTC.

This clonotype was observed a handful of times. J is TRBJ2-3 and V is TRBV7-3; D is uncertain. The CDR3 is 13 amino acids. Trimming cost V 8 bases and J 0 bases, with 9 bases left between them. Per germline, CDR1 SGHTA and CDR2 FQGTGA. The DNA of the CDR3 is TGTGCCAGCTCCGACTGGAGCACAGATACGCAGTATTTT. This gives the protein CASSDWSTDTQYF. Variable domain in full (rest from reference TRBV7-3 and TRBJ2-3): GAGVSQTPSNKVTEKGKYVELRCDPISGHTALYWYRQSLGQGPEFLIYFQGTGAADDSGLPNDRFFAVRPEGSVSTLKIQRTERGDSAVYLCASSDWSTDTQYFGPGTRLTVL.

The chain is built from TRBV7-6 and TRBJ1-1; tentatively, D is TRBD1 (5 bases). Trimming stripped 5 bases from V and 6 bases from J, with 13 bases between. The length of the CDR3 is 13 residues. Germline CDR1 SGHVS, CDR2 FNYEAQ. In nucleotides, the CDR3 is TGTGCCAGCAGCCCAGGGCTGCACGCTGAAGCTTTCTTT. This translates into CASSPGLHAEAFF.

The sample holds a few counts of this clonotype. The chain carries TRBV5-1 and TRBJ2-5, with D perhaps matching TRBD1 (6 bases). Germline V gives CDR1 SGHRS, CDR2 YFSETQ. Between the trimmed V and J ends, which lost 0 bases and 1 base, there was a span of 16 bases. The CDR3 totals 17 residues. The CDR3 region is CASSLALSGVIQETQYF. The CDR3 DNA sequence: TGCGCCAGCAGCTTGGCCCTCTCAGGGGTCATCCAAGAGACCCAGTACTTC.

This clonotype was found many times. The V and J genes are TRBV11-2 and TRBJ1-4; D is ambiguous. The CDR3 consists of 11 residues. CDR1 SGHAT and CDR2 FQNNGV come from the germline V gene. The V end lost 4 bases, the J end lost 8 bases, and 5 bases lay between the germline ends. The CDR3 sequence: CASSSHEKLFF. Here the CDR3 DNA reads TGTGCCAGCAGCTCACACGAAAAACTGTTTTTT.